Below are 22 T cell receptor beta chains sequenced from a single sample in a study of blood T cell repertoires in COVID-19. Measured with immunoSEQ multiplex PCR; TCRdb has only the in-frame clones, and not every one. Among some 31,000 clones listed, 92% were seen once. The sample was peripheral blood. The receptors were sampled from a man aged 45 to 65 with active COVID-19.

The chain combines TRBV5-1 with TRBJ2-1, with D possibly TRBD2 on 6 matching bases. V gave up 0 bases and J gave up 8 bases, with 12 bases separating them. Germline CDR1 and CDR2: SGHRS and YFSETQ. The CDR3 is 14 amino acids. DNA of the CDR3: TGCGCCAGCAGCTTGGGGCAGGGCGGGGATGAGCAGTTCTTC. Amino acids: CASSLGQGGDEQFF.

The chain links TRBV10-2 to TRBJ1-2; 8 positions agree with TRBD1. The CDR3 length is 18 residues. Trimming cost V 4 bases and J 5 bases; bases outside gene matches: 18. Germline V CDR1 and CDR2: WSHSY, SAAADI. CDR3 nucleotide sequence: TGCGCCAGCAGTGGACCGAGGGACAGGATACCTTTTGGGTATGGCTACACCTTC. Protein sequence: CASSGPRDRIPFGYGYTF.

The gene calls are TRBV5-1 and TRBJ2-3, with D tentatively TRBD2 (5 bases). V gave up 0 bases and J gave up 6 bases, with 11 bases separating them. The CDR3 is 14 amino acids. CDR1 and CDR2 (germline): SGHRS, YFSETQ. The CDR3 is CASSLGLAPDTQYF. CDR3 nucleotides: TGCGCCAGCAGCTTGGGGCTAGCCCCGGATACGCAGTATTTT.

This sequence joins TRBV14 and TRBJ1-6, with D possibly being TRBD1 (6 bases). CDR3 length equals 14 residues. In germline, CDR1 is SGHDN, CDR2 FVKESK. The V end lost 2 bases, the J end lost 9 bases, and 11 bases lay between the germline ends. This chain's CDR3 is CASSQWAGVSPLHF. In nucleotides, the CDR3 is TGTGCCAGCAGCCAATGGGCAGGGGTTTCACCCCTCCACTTT.

J is TRBJ2-3 and V is TRBV4-2; 7 bases fit TRBD1. Per germline, CDR1 LGHNA and CDR2 YNFKEQ. This CDR3 has 18 residues. V lost 3 bases and J lost 3; bases outside the gene matches: 15. CDR3 DNA: TGTGCCAGCAGCCAGGATCTATATAGACAGGGTGGAACAGATACGCAGTATTTT. Encoded protein: CASSQDLYRQGGTDTQYF.

This clone has a single count. The rearrangement uses TRBV11-2 and TRBJ2-1; TRBD2 agrees at 10 bases. Germline V gene data show CDR1 as SGHAT and CDR2 as FQNNGV. The CDR3 spans 16 residues. After removal of 1 base from V and 6 bases from J, the junction contained 6 bases not matched to a gene. CDR3 residues: CASSLVGSGGRNEQFF. In DNA form, the CDR3 reads TGTGCCAGCAGCTTAGTGGGTAGCGGGGGGCGCAATGAGCAGTTCTTC.

The CDR3 DNA sequence: TGTGCCAGCAGTCGACAGGGTCTCTATGGCTACACCTTC. Amino acid sequence: CASSRQGLYGYTF. The rearrangement uses TRBV25-1 and TRBJ1-2; 7 positions agree with TRBD1. CDR1 and CDR2 (germline): MGHDK, SYGVNS. The trim removed 5 bases at V and 4 bases at J, leaving 4 bases unmatched. CDR3 length: 13 residues.

The gene calls are TRBV28 and TRBJ2-7; 8 positions match TRBD1. Germline V gene sequence: CDR1 MDHEN, CDR2 SYDVKM. The CDR3 is 16 residues long. V shed 5 bases and J 5 bases; nucleotides not matched to a gene: 14. CDR3: CASSHPSRQGWDEQYF. In DNA form, the CDR3 reads TGTGCCAGCAGTCACCCCTCACGACAGGGGTGGGACGAGCAGTACTTC. The full variable domain, completed using reference TRBV28 and TRBJ2-7, is DVKVTQSSRYLVKRTGEKVFLECVQDMDHENMFWYRQDPGLGLRLIYFSYDVKMKEKGDIPEGYSVSREKKERFSLILESASTNQTSMYLCASSHPSRQGWDEQYFGPGTRLTVT.

The chain recombines TRBV5-1 with TRBJ2-3, with a possible D match to TRBD2 (5 bases). Germline V CDR1 and CDR2: SGHRS, YFSETQ. V gave up 0 bases and J gave up 3 bases, with 11 bases separating them. CDR3 size: 15 residues. The CDR3 bases are TGCGCCAGCAGCTTGGGCGGACGAGGGACAGATACGCAGTATTTT. Translating gives CASSLGGRGTDTQYF.

The chain links TRBV28 to TRBJ2-7; 8 bases align to TRBD1. The V gene's germline CDR1 is MDHEN and CDR2 SYDVKM. The CDR3 covers 15 residues. V shed 5 bases, J shed 4 bases, and the junction held 10 bases outside the gene matches. The CDR3 DNA sequence: TGTGCCAGCAGTGCCCGGGCAGGGGGCTTGTACGAGCAGTACTTC. This gives the protein CASSARAGGLYEQYF.

The V gene is TRBV5-1, the J gene TRBJ1-5; no reliable D call. Germline CDR1 SGHRS, CDR2 YFSETQ. The V gene lost 0 bases and the J gene lost 0 bases, with 10 bases spanning the gap. This CDR3 region has 16 residues. The CDR3 bases are TGCGCCAGCAGCTTGGGAGGGCAGGATAGCAATCAGCCCCAGCATTTT. This translates into CASSLGGQDSNQPQHF.

The chain links TRBV11-2 to TRBJ2-2; D is possibly TRBD1 (6 bases). Between the trimmed V and J ends, which lost 5 bases and 4 bases, there was a span of 8 bases. The CDR3 spans 13 residues. Germline CDR1 SGHAT, CDR2 FQNNGV. The chain's CDR3 is CASSQGPTGELFF. The DNA for the CDR3 is TGTGCCAGCAGCCAGGGGCCCACCGGGGAGCTGTTTTTT.

The V call is TRBV12-3 or TRBV12-4, the J call TRBJ2-3; D remains ambiguous. This CDR3 comprises 12 residues. V was clipped by 6 bases and J by 3 bases, with 7 bases between them. The CDR3 region is CASSSSTDTQYF. CDR3 nucleotides: TGTGCCAGCAGCTCGAGTACAGATACGCAGTATTTT.

This rearrangement joins TRBV6-5 to TRBJ2-5, with D maybe TRBD1 (5 bases). Trimming stripped 6 bases from V and 1 base from J, with 9 bases between. The CDR3 loop spans 13 amino acids. Germline V gives CDR1 MNHEY, CDR2 SVGAGI. Here the CDR3 reads CASSRQFQETQYF. Written as DNA, the CDR3 is TGTGCCAGCAGCCGACAGTTCCAAGAGACCCAGTACTTC.

The gene calls are TRBV6-5 and TRBJ1-4; D gene uncertain. Germline loops: CDR1 MNHEY, CDR2 SVGAGI. Deletions cut 6 bases from V and 3 bases from J, with 14 bases between. The CDR3 contains 15 residues. CDR3 coding DNA: TGTGCCAGCAGCCCACAGTTGGTTGCTAATGAAAAACTGTTTTTT. It specifies CASSPQLVANEKLFF.

V usage is TRBV18 and J usage is TRBJ1-1, with TRBD1 identical over 7 bases. The ends lost 4 bases at V and 5 bases at J; junction bases unmatched: 7. Per germline, CDR1 KGHSH and CDR2 LQKENI. This CDR3 has 14 residues. The CDR3 nucleotides read TGTGCCAGCTCACGCGACAGGGCTTGGACTGAAGCTTTCTTT. The encoded protein is CASSRDRAWTEAFF.

The V and J genes are TRBV7-6 and TRBJ2-7; 7 bases map to TRBD2. The CDR3 runs to 18 residues. Germline values: CDR1 SGHVS, CDR2 FNYEAQ. J gave up 1 base and V 5 bases, and 17 bases lay outside the gene matches. CDR3 sequence (DNA): TGTGCCAGCAGCGAAGGGTTTAGCGGGTCAGTAGTGTCCTACGAGCAGTACTTC. Translated, it gives CASSEGFSGSVVSYEQYF.

The chain uses TRBV9 and TRBJ2-3, with 9 bases identical to TRBD2. J lost 2 bases, V lost 2 bases, and 9 bases had no gene match. The CDR3 sequence is 17 residues long. Germline V gene sequence: CDR1 SGDLS, CDR2 YYNGEE. The CDR3, as DNA: TGTGCCAGCAGCGTGGGAGATCGCGGGGGGGTCACAGATACGCAGTATTTT. It translates to CASSVGDRGGVTDTQYF.

This sequence joins TRBV6-2 or TRBV6-3 and TRBJ2-7; TRBD1 matches at 7 bases. The CDR3 consists of 14 residues. V shed 1 base, J shed 2 bases, and the junction held 2 bases outside the gene matches. CDR1 MNHEY and CDR2 SVGEGT come from the germline V gene. CDR3 loop: CASSYFRGTYEQYF. The CDR3 coding sequence is TGTGCCAGCAGTTACTTCAGGGGGACCTACGAGCAGTACTTC.

This chain uses TRBV5-1 with TRBJ2-2, with D unresolved. The germline V and J ends were trimmed by 1 base and 2 bases, with 9 bases remaining between them. Germline assignment: CDR1 SGHRS and CDR2 YFSETQ. CDR3 length equals 15 residues. The chain's CDR3 is CASSLWARNTGELFF. In DNA form, the CDR3 reads TGCGCCAGCAGCTTGTGGGCCAGAAACACCGGGGAGCTGTTTTTT.

The chain recombines TRBV3-1 (or the pseudogene TRBV3-2) with TRBJ1-2; 8 nucleotides line up with TRBD1. J was trimmed by 8 bases and V by 3 bases; bases with no gene match: 5. CDR3 length equals 13 residues. Germline V gives CDR1 LGHDT, CDR2 YNNKEL (reference sequence). This chain's CDR3 is CASSHRQGHGYTF. The DNA of the CDR3 is TGTGCCAGCAGCCACCGACAGGGGCACGGCTACACCTTC.

This chain joins TRBV6-6 and TRBJ2-1, with 9 nucleotides matching TRBD2. V shed 6 bases and J 8 bases; nucleotides not matched to a gene: 8. The CDR3 extends over 14 amino acids. CDR1 is MNHNY, CDR2 SVGAGI, per germline (reference sequence). CDR3: CASRGIAGAHEQFF. The DNA for the CDR3 is TGTGCCAGCAGAGGAATAGCGGGAGCCCATGAGCAGTTCTTC.